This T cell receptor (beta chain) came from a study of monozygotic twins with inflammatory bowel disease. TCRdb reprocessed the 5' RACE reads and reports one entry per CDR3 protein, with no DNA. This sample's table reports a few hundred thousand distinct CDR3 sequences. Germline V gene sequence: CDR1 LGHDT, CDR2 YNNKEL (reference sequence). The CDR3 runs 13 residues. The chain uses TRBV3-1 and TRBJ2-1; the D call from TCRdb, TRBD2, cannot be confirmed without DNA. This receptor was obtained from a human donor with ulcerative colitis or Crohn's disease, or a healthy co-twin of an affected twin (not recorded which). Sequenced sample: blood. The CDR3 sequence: CASTNGGGHEQFF.